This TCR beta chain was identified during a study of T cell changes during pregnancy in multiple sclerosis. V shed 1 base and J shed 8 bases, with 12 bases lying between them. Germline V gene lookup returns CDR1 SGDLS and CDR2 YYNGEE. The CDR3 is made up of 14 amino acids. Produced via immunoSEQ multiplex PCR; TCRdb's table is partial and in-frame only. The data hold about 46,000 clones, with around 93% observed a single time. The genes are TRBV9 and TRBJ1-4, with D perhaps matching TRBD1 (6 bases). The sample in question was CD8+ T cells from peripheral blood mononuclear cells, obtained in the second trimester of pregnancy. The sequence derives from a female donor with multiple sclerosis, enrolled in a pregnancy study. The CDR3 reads CASSVSGGTEKLFF. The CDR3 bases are TGTGCCAGCAGCGTATCCGGGGGGACAGAAAAACTGTTTTTT.